These 19 T cell receptor beta chains originate from one sample sequenced in a study of monozygotic twins with inflammatory bowel disease. TCRdb reprocessed the 5' RACE reads, keeping one entry per CDR3 protein, no DNA. In total, the table holds approximately 200,000 distinct CDR3 sequences. Material for sequencing was blood. These receptors came from a human donor with ulcerative colitis or Crohn's disease, or a healthy co-twin of an affected twin (not recorded which).

The chain employs TRBV5-1 and TRBJ1-1; TCRdb's D call of TRBD1 is untestable without DNA. Germline-derived CDR1 and CDR2 are SGHRS and YFSETQ. The CDR3 totals 15 residues. CDR3 protein: CASSTNSGTGSVAFF.

The chain has TRBV7-2 and TRBJ2-3; TCRdb gives TRBD1 as the D gene, but with no DNA this cannot be confirmed. Germline V gene sequence: CDR1 SGHTA, CDR2 FQGNSA. CDR3 length: 15 amino acids. CDR3 in amino acids: CASSQPGAGVDTQYF.

The rearrangement joins TRBV5-1 to TRBJ2-1. The CDR3 runs to 12 residues. Looked up from germline, CDR1 is SGHRS and CDR2 is YFSETQ. CDR3 residues: CASSLPTNEQFF.

The CDR3 loop is CASRKENSPLHF. V is TRBV12-3 or TRBV12-4 and J is TRBJ1-6. This CDR3 region has 12 residues.

This rearrangement joins TRBV10-2 to TRBJ2-7. From germline, CDR1 is WSHSY and CDR2 SAAADI. CDR3 length equals 15 residues. CDR3 in amino acids: CASSESSGASYEQYF.

This sequence joins TRBV12-3 or TRBV12-4 and TRBJ1-6; absent DNA, TCRdb's TRBD1 call cannot be checked. The CDR3 length is 14 residues. The CDR3 sequence is CASSFQGIGSPLHF.

The chain combines TRBV19 with TRBJ2-3; with no DNA, the TCRdb D assignment of TRBD1 cannot be verified. The CDR3 is 16 residues long. The germline V gene has CDR1 LNHDA and CDR2 SQIVND (reference sequence). The CDR3: CASSIRQGFWSDTQYF.

The chain employs TRBV20-1 and TRBJ2-3; TCRdb outputs TRBD1, but without DNA this stays unchecked. This CDR3 contains 16 residues. Germline V lookup: CDR1 DFQATT, CDR2 SNEGSKA (reference sequence). This chain's CDR3 is CSAEPPFVSRGATQYF.

V and J are TRBV7-9 and TRBJ2-5; TCRdb reports TRBD2, a call that lacks DNA to check it against. Germline CDR1 SEHNR, CDR2 FQNEAQ (reference sequence). The CDR3 runs 14 residues. CDR3 amino acids: CASRYPASKETQYF.

The chain employs TRBV5-6 and TRBJ2-5; the TRBD1 assignment by TCRdb is unverifiable without DNA. Germline CDR1 SGHDT, CDR2 YYEEEE. The length of the CDR3 is 13 residues. The CDR3 sequence is CASSASPEETQYF.

The chain combines TRBV6-1 with TRBJ2-1; TCRdb indicates TRBD1, and absent DNA this call remains unverified. Germline CDR1 is MNHNS and CDR2 is SASEGT. The CDR3 is made up of 13 amino acids. The CDR3: CASSDGGRWEQFF.

The rearrangement joins TRBV2 to TRBJ1-5. The CDR3 is made up of 14 amino acids. Germline CDR1 is SNHLY and CDR2 is FYNNEI. CDR3 loop: CASSAEGPDGPQHF.

Its frequency marks this clonotype as medium-sized. The chain is built from TRBV12-3 or TRBV12-4 and TRBJ1-1. The CDR3 has 14 residues. The chain's CDR3 is CASNTGFDNTEAFF.

The CDR3 loop reads CASTWTGTEYTGELFF. V and J are TRBV5-1 and TRBJ2-2; TCRdb's D call, TRBD1, is unchecked because there is no DNA. The CDR3 consists of 16 residues. From germline, CDR1 is SGHRS and CDR2 YFSETQ.

This chain joins TRBV6-2 or TRBV6-3 and TRBJ2-7; the D call of TRBD2 rests on TCRdb alone, since no DNA is present to check it. The CDR3 extends over 16 amino acids. Per germline, CDR1 MNHEY and CDR2 SVGEGT. The CDR3 spells CASSPFRGTSGYEQYF.

The chain has TRBV2 and TRBJ2-7; TCRdb selects TRBD2, and the lack of DNA leaves this call unchecked. There are 13 residues in the CDR3. Germline V lookup: CDR1 SNHLY, CDR2 FYNNEI. CDR3 loop: CASRNRTNYEQYF.

The chain joins TRBV11-2 to TRBJ1-2; TCRdb proposes TRBD1, but this gene call is untestable without DNA. Germline V gene sequence: CDR1 SGHAT, CDR2 FQNNGV. The CDR3 is 16 amino acids. The CDR3 sequence: CASSRRTGMIFDGYTF.

The gene calls are TRBV7-9 and TRBJ2-7; TCRdb indicates TRBD1, and absent DNA this call remains unverified. The germline gives CDR1 SEHNR, CDR2 FQNEAQ (reference sequence). CDR3 size: 13 residues. CDR3 region: CASSRTMPYEQYF.

The rearrangement uses TRBV15 and TRBJ2-3; TCRdb names TRBD1, which stays unverified in the absence of DNA. The CDR3 is made up of 14 amino acids. The germline V gene encodes CDR1 LNHNV and CDR2 YYDKDF (reference sequence). Here the CDR3 reads CATSRGGASDTQYF.